One and the same sample provided the 9 T cell receptor beta chains below, sequenced in a study of chemoradiotherapy in HPV16-positive cancers. TCRdb's copy holds only in-frame clones and misses some; the assay was immunoSEQ multiplex PCR. In the table there are under 15,000 clones, approximately 88% of which are singletons. The sequenced sample was blood, obtained from a patient who underwent chemoradiotherapy. The receptors here all came from a human donor with HPV-associated anogenital cancer.

The rearrangement links TRBV7-9 to TRBJ1-1, with unresolved D. Trimming took off 4 bases at V and 5 bases at J, with 20 bases between the two ends. CDR1 and CDR2 (germline): SEHNR, FQNEAQ (reference sequence). This CDR3 region has 16 residues. CDR3 bases: TGTGCCAGCAGCTCCGACCCCGGGGAATTAATAACTGAAGCTTTCTTT. Amino acids: CASSSDPGELITEAFF. The full variable domain, completed using reference TRBV7-9 and TRBJ1-1, is DTGVSQNPRHKITKRGQNVTFRCDPISEHNRLYWYRQTLGQGPEFLTYFQNEAQLEKSRLLSDRFSAERPKGSFSTLEIQRTEQGDSAMYLCASSSDPGELITEAFFGQGTRLTVV.

V usage is TRBV19 and J usage is TRBJ1-5, with D possibly matching TRBD1 (5 bases). The V end lost 5 bases, the J end lost 6 bases, and 11 bases lay between the germline ends. The CDR3 extends over 13 amino acids. Per the germline V gene, CDR1 is LNHDA and CDR2 is SQIVND (reference sequence). CDR3 nucleotide sequence: TGTGCCAGTAGTGAAGGGGAAGGTCAGCCCCAGCATTTT. This codes for CASSEGEGQPQHF.

This clone appeared a few times. The chain couples TRBV6-5 to TRBJ2-2; D uncertain. From germline, CDR1 is MNHEY and CDR2 SVGAGI. The germline V and J ends were trimmed by 7 bases and 1 base, with 10 bases remaining between them. The CDR3 is 14 amino acids. The CDR3 region is CASKTRRNTGELFF. The CDR3 nucleotides are TGTGCCAGCAAAACCCGAAGGAACACCGGGGAGCTGTTTTTT.

The V call is TRBV21-1, the J call TRBJ1-1; the table's TRBD1 call for D was not verified on the DNA. TRBV21-1 is labeled a pseudogene. The length of the CDR3 is 13 residues. In nucleotides, the CDR3 is TGTGCCAGCAGGGACAGGGGAAGGACTGAAGCTTTCTTT. Residues: CASRDRGRTEAFF.

The V call is TRBV2, the J call TRBJ2-5, with 12 bases identical to TRBD2. Trimming took 11 bases from V and 4 from J; bases not matched to a gene: 5. The CDR3 is made up of 13 amino acids. CDR1 and CDR2 (germline): SNHLY, FYNNEI. CDR3 protein: CAGSSGGGETQYF. The CDR3 nucleotides are TGTGCCGGTTCTAGCGGGGGGGGAGAGACCCAGTACTTC.

CDR3 DNA: TGTGCCAGCTCACCCACGGACGCTTCTCGTGTTGCTTTCTTT. It encodes CASSPTDASRVAFF. This chain uses TRBV18 with TRBJ1-1; D remains ambiguous. V was pared by 3 bases and J by 11 bases, with 19 bases between. The germline gives CDR1 KGHSH, CDR2 LQKENI. The CDR3 totals 14 residues.

The chain links TRBV19 to TRBJ2-7; no clear D. The CDR3 length is 10 residues. Germline loops: CDR1 LNHDA, CDR2 SQIVND (reference sequence). V was clipped by 5 bases and J by 3 bases, with 2 bases between them. CDR3 in amino acids: CASSCYEQYF. In nucleotides, the CDR3 is TGTGCCAGTAGTTGCTACGAGCAGTACTTC. Variable domain in full (rest from reference TRBV19 and TRBJ2-7): DGGITQSPKYLFRKEGQNVTLSCEQNLNHDAMYWYRQDPGQGLRLIYYSQIVNDFQKGDIAEGYSVSREKKESFPLTVTSAQKNPTAFYLCASSCYEQYFGPGTRLTVT.

In regard to this clone: The junction shows a germline mismatch at one end, possibly a read error. This rearrangement joins TRBV19 to TRBJ2-3; 7 bases map to TRBD2. Germline lookup yields CDR1 LNHDA and CDR2 SQIVND (reference sequence). The CDR3 has 14 amino acids. This chain's CDR3 is CASSIGLDTNTQYF. CDR3 bases: TGTGCCAGTAGTATTGGACTAGACACAAATACGCAGTATTTT.

The chain is built from TRBV6-1 and TRBJ1-2; D unclear. Germline V lookup: CDR1 MNHNS, CDR2 SASEGT. There are 11 residues in the CDR3. Trimming removed 4 bases from V and 7 bases from J, with 7 bases in between. The CDR3 protein is CASSAGIGYTF. Written as DNA, the CDR3 is TGTGCCAGCAGTGCGGGGATTGGCTACACCTTC.